This TCR beta chain was documented in a study of a mutant IDH1 vaccine in newly diagnosed glioma (dated by TCRdb to about 2021). Study-level background: Of the roughly 30 treated patients, 62.5% were male and about 40% were female, and a mean age of about 37 years was recorded. For exploratory analyses, 25 treated patients had longitudinal TCRB deep sequencing done wherever samples were available. Six visits were used for peripheral blood collection: V03 (baseline), V05, V07, V10, V12 and V13. Prior to enrollment, patients had been given standard therapy consisting of radiotherapy alone, temozolomide alone, or radiochemotherapy with temozolomide, with the combination given to most patients. On the study overall, not on this receptor specifically: PBMC samples for TCRB deep sequencing were selected based on availability. Vaccine-induced immune responses across multiple MHC alleles were detected in about 92% of patients. No apparent relationship was observed between pseudoprogression and alterations in the top peripheral T cell clonotypes detected by TCRB sequencing. According to the authors, sample limitations meant that analyses of patient blood samples could not be reproduced.

The CDR3 sequence holds 14 residues, the cysteine and phenylalanine included. CDR3 DNA is the only sequence kept; it has 42 bases, read in frame from the first base. The germline ends are 11 bases apart after V is trimmed by 0 bases and J by 6 bases. The germline V gene gives CDR1 as ENHRY and CDR2 as SYGVKD. The time point label, read with the paper, signifies: baseline, week 1 (first vaccination visit). Reading the label with the study, this specimen's treatment or condition is: pre-vaccination baseline after standard-of-care therapy. Donors had newly diagnosed WHO grade 3 or 4 IDH1-mutant astrocytomas with loss of nuclear ATRX. The samples were drawn from NOA16, a multicentre, single-arm, open-label phase I trial in Germany that tested a mutant IDH1 peptide vaccine in humans for the first time. For immunogenicity testing, the blood drawn at visit V03 was used as the baseline sample. Genomic DNA for TCRB sequencing was extracted from EDTA blood using the DNeasy Blood and Tissue Kit.

Details on this clone: Its antigen is not yet known. Base qualities are not provided; no much larger clone lies one nucleotide away.

The library relied on the immunoSEQ multiplex PCR assay. Rearranged TCR beta chain sequences were amplified using the hsTCRB Kit according to the manufacturer's protocol. Sequencing of TCRB libraries was carried out on an Illumina MiSeq. The paper's data handling went like this. The proprietary platform of the kit vendor was used for demultiplexing, trimming and gene mapping. TCRdb limited this immuneACCESS table to in-frame rearrangements with V and J called. A share of clones is missing; checked studies link under half to unresolved V genes, and the rest is unexplained. That table is the source of V, J and clone size, and D and trimming were worked out from the DNA. This sample gives more than 20,000 clones in total; 70% to 85% of them show up just once. Clones ranked in the top ten supply about 5.4% of the sample.

The V gene is TRBV10-3 and the J gene is TRBJ1-2; the D gene is not confidently resolved. This TCR was sampled from a man aged 35 to 55 with glioma. The starting material was PBMCs, obtained from a glioma patient treated with radiotherapy, temozolomide or both. The DNA sequence is given as TGTGCCATCAGTGAGTCGAGGGAAGACGATGGCTACACCTTC. This gives the protein CAISESREDDGYTF.